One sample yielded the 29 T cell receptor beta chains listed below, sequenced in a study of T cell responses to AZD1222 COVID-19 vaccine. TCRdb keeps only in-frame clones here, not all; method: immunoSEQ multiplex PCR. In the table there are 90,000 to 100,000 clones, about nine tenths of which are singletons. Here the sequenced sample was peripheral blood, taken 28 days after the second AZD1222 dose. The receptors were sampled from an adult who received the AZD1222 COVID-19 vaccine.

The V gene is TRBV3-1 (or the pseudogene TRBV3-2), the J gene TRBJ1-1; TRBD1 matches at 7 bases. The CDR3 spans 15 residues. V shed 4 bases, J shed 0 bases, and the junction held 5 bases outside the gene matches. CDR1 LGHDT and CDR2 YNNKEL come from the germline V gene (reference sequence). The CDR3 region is CASSRWDSVNTEAFF. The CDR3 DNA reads TGTGCCAGCAGCCGCTGGGACAGTGTGAACACTGAAGCTTTCTTT.

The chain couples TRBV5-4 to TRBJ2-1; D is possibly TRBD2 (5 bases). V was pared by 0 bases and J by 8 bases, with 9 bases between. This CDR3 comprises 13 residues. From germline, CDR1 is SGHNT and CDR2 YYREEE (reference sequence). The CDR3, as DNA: TGTGCCAGCAGCTTGGCGGGTAGCGATGAGCAGTTCTTC. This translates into CASSLAGSDEQFF. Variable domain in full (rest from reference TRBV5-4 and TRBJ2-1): ETGVTQSPTHLIKTRGQQVTLRCSSQSGHNTVSWYQQALGQGPQFIFQYYREEENGRGNFPPRFSGLQFPNYSSELNVNALELDDSALYLCASSLAGSDEQFFGPGTRLTVL.

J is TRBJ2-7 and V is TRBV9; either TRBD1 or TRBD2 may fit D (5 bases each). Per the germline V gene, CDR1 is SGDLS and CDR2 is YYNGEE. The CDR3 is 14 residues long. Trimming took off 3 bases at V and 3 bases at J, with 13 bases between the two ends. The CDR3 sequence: CASSGGSGSYEQYF. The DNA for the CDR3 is TGTGCCAGCAGCGGGGGCAGCGGAAGCTACGAGCAGTACTTC.

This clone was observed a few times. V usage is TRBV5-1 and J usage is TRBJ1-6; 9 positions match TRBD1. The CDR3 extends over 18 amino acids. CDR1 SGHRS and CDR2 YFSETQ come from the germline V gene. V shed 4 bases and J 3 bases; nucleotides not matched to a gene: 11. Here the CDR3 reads CASSQTTGGSGYNSPLHF. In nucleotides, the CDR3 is TGCGCCAGCAGCCAAACGACAGGGGGATCGGGCTATAATTCACCCCTCCACTTT.

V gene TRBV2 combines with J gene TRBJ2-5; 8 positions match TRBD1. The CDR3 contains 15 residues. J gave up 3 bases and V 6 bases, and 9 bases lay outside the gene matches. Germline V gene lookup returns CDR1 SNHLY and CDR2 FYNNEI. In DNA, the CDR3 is TGTGCCAGCAGCTTCACGTTACAGGGGGAAGAGACCCAGTACTTC. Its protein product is CASSFTLQGEETQYF. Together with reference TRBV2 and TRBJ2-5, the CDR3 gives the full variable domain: EPEVTQTPSHQVTQMGQEVILRCVPISNHLYFYWYRQILGQKVEFLVSFYNNEISEKSEIFDDQFSVERPDGSNFTLKIRSTKLEDSAMYFCASSFTLQGEETQYFGPGTRLLVL.

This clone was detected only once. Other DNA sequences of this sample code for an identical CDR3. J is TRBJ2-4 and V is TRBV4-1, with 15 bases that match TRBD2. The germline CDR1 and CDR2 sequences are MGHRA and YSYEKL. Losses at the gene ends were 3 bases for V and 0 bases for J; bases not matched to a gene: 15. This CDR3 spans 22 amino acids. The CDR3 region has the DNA TGCGCCAGCAGCCACCCCGGACTAGCGGGGGGGCCCGGGACTCTAGCCAAAAACATTCAGTACTTC. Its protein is CASSHPGLAGGPGTLAKNIQYF.

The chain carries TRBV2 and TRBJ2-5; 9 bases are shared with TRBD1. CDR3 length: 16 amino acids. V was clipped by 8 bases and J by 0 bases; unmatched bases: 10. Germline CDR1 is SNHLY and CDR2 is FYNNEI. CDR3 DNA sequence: TGTGCCAGCCCCCCTGCCGGGACAGGGTACCAAGAGACCCAGTACTTC. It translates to CASPPAGTGYQETQYF.

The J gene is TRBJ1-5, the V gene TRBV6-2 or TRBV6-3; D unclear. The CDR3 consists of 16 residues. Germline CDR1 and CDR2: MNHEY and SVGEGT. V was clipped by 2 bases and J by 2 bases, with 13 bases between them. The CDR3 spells CASSYAAVDGNQPQHF. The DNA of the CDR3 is TGTGCCAGCAGTTACGCCGCAGTTGATGGCAATCAGCCCCAGCATTTT.

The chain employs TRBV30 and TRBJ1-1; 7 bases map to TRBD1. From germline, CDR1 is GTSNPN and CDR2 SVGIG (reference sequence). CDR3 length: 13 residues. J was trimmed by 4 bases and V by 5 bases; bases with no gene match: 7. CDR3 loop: CAWPGQGGTEAFF. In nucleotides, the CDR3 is TGTGCCTGGCCGGGGCAGGGGGGCACTGAAGCTTTCTTT.

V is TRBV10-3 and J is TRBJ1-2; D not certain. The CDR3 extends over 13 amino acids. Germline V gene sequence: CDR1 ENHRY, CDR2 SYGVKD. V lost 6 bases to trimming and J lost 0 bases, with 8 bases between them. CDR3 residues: CAIRAESNYGYTF. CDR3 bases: TGTGCCATCAGGGCCGAATCTAACTATGGCTACACCTTC.

The CDR3, as DNA: TGTGCCAGCAGTTCGGACGCCCTTGGGGGGGAAAAACTGTTTTTT. It yields the protein CASSSDALGGEKLFF. V usage is TRBV5-5 and J usage is TRBJ1-4; possible D gene TRBD1, 5 bases. CDR3 length: 15 amino acids. Germline values: CDR1 SGHKS, CDR2 YYEKEE (reference sequence). V was pared by 5 bases and J by 8 bases, with 19 bases between.

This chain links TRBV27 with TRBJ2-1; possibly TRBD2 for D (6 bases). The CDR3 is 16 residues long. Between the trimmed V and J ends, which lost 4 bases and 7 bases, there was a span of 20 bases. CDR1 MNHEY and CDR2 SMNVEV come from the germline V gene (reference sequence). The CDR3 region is CASSSYPDAAGNEQFF. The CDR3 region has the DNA TGTGCCAGCAGTTCGTACCCCGACGCGGCGGGAAATGAGCAGTTCTTC.

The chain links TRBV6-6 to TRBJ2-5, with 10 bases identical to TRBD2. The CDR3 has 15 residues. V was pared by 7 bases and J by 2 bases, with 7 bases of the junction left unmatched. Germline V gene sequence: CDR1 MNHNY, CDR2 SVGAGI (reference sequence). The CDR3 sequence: CASTKAGGLQETQYF. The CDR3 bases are TGTGCCAGCACCAAAGCGGGAGGGTTACAAGAGACCCAGTACTTC.

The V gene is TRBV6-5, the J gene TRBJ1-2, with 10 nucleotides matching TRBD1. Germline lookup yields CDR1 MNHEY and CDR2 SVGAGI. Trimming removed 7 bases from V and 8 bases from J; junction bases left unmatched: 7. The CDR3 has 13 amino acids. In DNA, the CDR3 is TGTGCCAGCACCCTGGACAGGGGGACGGGCTACACCTTC. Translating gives CASTLDRGTGYTF.

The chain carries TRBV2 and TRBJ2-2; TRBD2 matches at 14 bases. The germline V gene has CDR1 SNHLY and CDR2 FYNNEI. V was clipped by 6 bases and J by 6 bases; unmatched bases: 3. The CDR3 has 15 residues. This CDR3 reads CASRGTSGSPGELFF. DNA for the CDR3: TGTGCCAGCAGGGGGACTAGCGGGAGCCCCGGGGAGCTGTTTTTT.

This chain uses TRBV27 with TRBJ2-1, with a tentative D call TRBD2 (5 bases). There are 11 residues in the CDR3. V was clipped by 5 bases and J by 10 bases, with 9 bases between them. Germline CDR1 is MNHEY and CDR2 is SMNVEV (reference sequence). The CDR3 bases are TGTGCCAGCAGTCGGGCTAGCGAGCAGTTCTTC. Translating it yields CASSRASEQFF.

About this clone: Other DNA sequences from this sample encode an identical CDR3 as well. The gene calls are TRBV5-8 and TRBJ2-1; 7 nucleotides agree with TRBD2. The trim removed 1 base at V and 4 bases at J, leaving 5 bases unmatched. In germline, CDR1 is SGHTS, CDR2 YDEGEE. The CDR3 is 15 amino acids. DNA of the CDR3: TGTGCCAGCAGCTTGATGGCTAGCGGATACAATGAGCAGTTCTTC. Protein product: CASSLMASGYNEQFF. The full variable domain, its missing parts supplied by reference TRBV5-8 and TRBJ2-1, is EAGVTQSPTHLIKTRGQQATLRCSPISGHTSVYWYQQALGLGLQFLLWYDEGEERNRGNFPPRFSGRQFPNYSSELNVNALELEDSALYLCASSLMASGYNEQFFGPGTRLTVL.

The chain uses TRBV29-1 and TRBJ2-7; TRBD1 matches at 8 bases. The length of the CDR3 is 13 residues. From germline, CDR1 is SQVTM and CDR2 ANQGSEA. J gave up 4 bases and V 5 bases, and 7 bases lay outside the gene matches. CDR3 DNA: TGCAGCGTTAGGGACAGGAGGGCTTACGAGCAGTACTTC. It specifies CSVRDRRAYEQYF.

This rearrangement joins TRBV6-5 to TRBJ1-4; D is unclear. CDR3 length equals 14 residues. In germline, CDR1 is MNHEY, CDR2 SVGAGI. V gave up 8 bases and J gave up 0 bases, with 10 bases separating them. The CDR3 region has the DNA TGTGCCAGCTGTACCGGACCAACTAATGAAAAACTGTTTTTT. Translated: CASCTGPTNEKLFF.

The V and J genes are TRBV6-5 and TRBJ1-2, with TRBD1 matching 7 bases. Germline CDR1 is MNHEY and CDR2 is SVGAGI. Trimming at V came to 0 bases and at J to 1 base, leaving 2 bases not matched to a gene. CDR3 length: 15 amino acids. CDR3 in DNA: TGTGCCAGCAGTTACTCAGGGACAGATAACTATGGCTACACCTTC. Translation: CASSYSGTDNYGYTF.

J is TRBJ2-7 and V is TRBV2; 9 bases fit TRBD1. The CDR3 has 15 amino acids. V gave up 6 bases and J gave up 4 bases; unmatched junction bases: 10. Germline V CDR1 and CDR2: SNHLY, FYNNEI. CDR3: CASSAAWTGAYEQYF. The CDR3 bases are TGTGCCAGCAGCGCTGCTTGGACAGGGGCTTACGAGCAGTACTTC.

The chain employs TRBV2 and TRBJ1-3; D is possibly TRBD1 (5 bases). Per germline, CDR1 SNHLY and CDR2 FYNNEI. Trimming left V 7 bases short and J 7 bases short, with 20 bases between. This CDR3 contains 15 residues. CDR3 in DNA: TGTGCCAGCATTCAGGGACCGGGCCCAGGCAACACCATATATTTT. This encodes CASIQGPGPGNTIYF.

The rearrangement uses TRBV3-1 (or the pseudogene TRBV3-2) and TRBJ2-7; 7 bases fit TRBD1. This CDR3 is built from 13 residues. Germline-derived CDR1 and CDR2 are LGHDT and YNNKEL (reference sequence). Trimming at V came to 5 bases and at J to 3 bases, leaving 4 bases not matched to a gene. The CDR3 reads CASSFQGVYEQYF. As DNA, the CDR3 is TGTGCCAGCAGCTTCCAGGGGGTCTACGAGCAGTACTTC.

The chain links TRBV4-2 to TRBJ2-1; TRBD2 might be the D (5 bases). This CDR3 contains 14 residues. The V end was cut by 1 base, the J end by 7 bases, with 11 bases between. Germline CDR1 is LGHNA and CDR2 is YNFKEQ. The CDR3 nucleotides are TGTGCCAGCAGCCAAGGAGGTGGGAGTAATGAGCAGTTCTTC. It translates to CASSQGGGSNEQFF.

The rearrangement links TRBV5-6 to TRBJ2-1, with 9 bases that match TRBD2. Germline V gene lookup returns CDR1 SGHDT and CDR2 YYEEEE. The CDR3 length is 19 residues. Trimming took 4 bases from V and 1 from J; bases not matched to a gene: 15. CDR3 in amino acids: CASSRRWLAGSLSYNEQFF. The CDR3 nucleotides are TGTGCCAGCAGCCGCCGGTGGCTAGCGGGATCCCTGTCCTACAATGAGCAGTTCTTC.

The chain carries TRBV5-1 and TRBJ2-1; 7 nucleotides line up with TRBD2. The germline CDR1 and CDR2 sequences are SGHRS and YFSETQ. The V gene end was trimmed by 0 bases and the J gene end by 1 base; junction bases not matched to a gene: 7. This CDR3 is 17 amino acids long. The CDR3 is CASSLAGLAVSYNEQFF. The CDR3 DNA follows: TGCGCCAGCAGCTTGGCCGGGCTAGCGGTTTCCTACAATGAGCAGTTCTTC. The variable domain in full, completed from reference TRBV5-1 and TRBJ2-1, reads KAGVTQTPRYLIKTRGQQVTLSCSPISGHRSVSWYQQTPGQGLQFLFEYFSETQRNKGNFPGRFSGRQFSNSRSEMNVSTLELGDSALYLCASSLAGLAVSYNEQFFGPGTRLTVL.

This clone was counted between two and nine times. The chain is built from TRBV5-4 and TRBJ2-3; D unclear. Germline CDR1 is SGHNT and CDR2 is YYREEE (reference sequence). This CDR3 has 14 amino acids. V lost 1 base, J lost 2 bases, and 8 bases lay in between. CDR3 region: CASSLIGVTDTQYF. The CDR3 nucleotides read TGTGCCAGCAGCTTGATTGGAGTCACAGATACGCAGTATTTT.

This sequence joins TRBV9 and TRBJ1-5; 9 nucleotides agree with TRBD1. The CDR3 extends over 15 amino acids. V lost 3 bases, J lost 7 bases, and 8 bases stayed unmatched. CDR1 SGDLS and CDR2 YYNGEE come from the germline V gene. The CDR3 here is CASSGGTGLNQPQHF. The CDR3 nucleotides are TGTGCCAGCAGCGGCGGGACAGGGCTCAACCAGCCCCAGCATTTT.

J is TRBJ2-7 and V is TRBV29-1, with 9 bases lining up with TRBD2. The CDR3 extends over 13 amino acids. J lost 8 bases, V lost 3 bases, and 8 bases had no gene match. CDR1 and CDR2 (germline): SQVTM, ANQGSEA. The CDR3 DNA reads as TGCAGCGTTGATGGTAGCGGGAGTGACAAGCAGTACTTC. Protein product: CSVDGSGSDKQYF.